These 11 T cell receptor beta chains originate from one sample sequenced in a study of T cell responses to AZD1222 COVID-19 vaccine. Data came from immunoSEQ multiplex PCR; TCRdb stores just in-frame clones and leaves some out. The sample lists about 100,000 clones; around 84% were seen once. The source material was peripheral blood, sampled on day 0 of AZD1222 vaccination. These receptors were taken from an adult in good health.

This chain joins TRBV29-1 and TRBJ2-1; 8 nucleotides agree with TRBD1. This CDR3 has 15 residues. V shed 6 bases and J 2 bases; nucleotides not matched to a gene: 9. Germline CDR1 is SQVTM and CDR2 is ANQGSEA. CDR3 sequence: CSVGLDRVAYNEQFF. The CDR3 coding sequence is TGCAGCGTAGGCTTGGACAGGGTCGCCTACAATGAGCAGTTCTTC.

In its sample, this clone was seen many times. The chain joins TRBV6-4 to TRBJ1-1; D might be TRBD1 (5 bases). Germline loops: CDR1 MRHNA, CDR2 SNTAGT. The V and J ends lost 6 bases and 1 base respectively, with 9 bases between them. The CDR3 has 13 amino acids. CDR3 sequence: CASRQDRNTEAFF. As DNA, the CDR3 is TGTGCCAGCAGACAAGACAGGAACACTGAAGCTTTCTTT.

V usage is TRBV11-1 and J usage is TRBJ2-1; no reliable D call. Germline assignment: CDR1 SGHAT and CDR2 FQDESV (reference sequence). The ends were cut back, 6 bases at V and 1 base at J, with 13 bases in the middle. The CDR3 sequence is 15 residues long. In DNA, the CDR3 is TGTGCCAGCAGAAACCCCGCCAGTTCCTACAATGAGCAGTTCTTC. Translated, it gives CASRNPASSYNEQFF.

This chain uses TRBV11-2 with TRBJ1-1; D is ambiguous. Trimming left V 7 bases short and J 0 bases short, with 9 bases between. From germline, CDR1 is SGHAT and CDR2 FQNNGV. This CDR3 is 13 amino acids long. CDR3 nucleotides: TGTGCCAGCACTCCGGGGTTGAACACTGAAGCTTTCTTT. It codes for CASTPGLNTEAFF.

This clone was detected only a few times. This chain links TRBV28 with TRBJ2-1; 9 bases are a match to TRBD1. Germline V CDR1 and CDR2: MDHEN, SYDVKM. J lost 4 bases, V lost 4 bases, and 5 bases had no gene match. The CDR3 covers 15 residues. DNA of the CDR3: TGTGCCAGCAGTTCGGGACAGGGTCTTTACAATGAGCAGTTCTTC. Its protein is CASSSGQGLYNEQFF.

The J gene is TRBJ2-2, the V gene TRBV6-5; D is unresolved. The CDR3 runs to 14 residues. Germline loops: CDR1 MNHEY, CDR2 SVGAGI. V was trimmed by 2 bases and J by 4 bases, leaving 8 bases between them. In DNA, the CDR3 is TGTGCCAGCAGTTACGGCAGTAGCACCGGGGAGCTGTTTTTT. Translation: CASSYGSSTGELFF.

Sample share makes this clone medium-sized. The rearrangement joins TRBV5-4 to TRBJ1-1, with D possibly TRBD1 on 6 matching bases. Trimming left V 2 bases short and J 0 bases short, with 11 bases between. This CDR3 comprises 15 residues. Germline CDR1 reads SGHNT; CDR2 reads YYREEE (reference sequence). The CDR3 region is CASSFPGAMNTEAFF. In DNA, the CDR3 is TGTGCCAGCAGCTTTCCGGGGGCGATGAACACTGAAGCTTTCTTT. The whole variable domain, remainder taken from reference TRBV5-4 and TRBJ1-1, is ETGVTQSPTHLIKTRGQQVTLRCSSQSGHNTVSWYQQALGQGPQFIFQYYREEENGRGNFPPRFSGLQFPNYSSELNVNALELDDSALYLCASSFPGAMNTEAFFGQGTRLTVV.

The chain couples TRBV6-6 to TRBJ1-2; tentatively, D is TRBD1 (5 bases). Germline CDR1 is MNHNY and CDR2 is SVGAGI (reference sequence). This CDR3 has 18 residues. V was pared by 5 bases and J by 4 bases, with 26 bases between. The CDR3 DNA is TGTGCCAGCAGTCCACATAAACAAAGACAGTTACCTCTCTATGGCTACACCTTC. This encodes CASSPHKQRQLPLYGYTF.

The chain recombines TRBV2 with TRBJ1-2; D remains ambiguous. CDR3 length equals 13 residues. The V and J ends lost 4 bases and 8 bases respectively, with 14 bases between them. Germline V gene data show CDR1 as SNHLY and CDR2 as FYNNEI. The CDR3 DNA is TGTGCCAGCAGTGGGAGGGTGACTAGGGGCTACACCTTC. Its translation is CASSGRVTRGYTF.

CDR3: CASSTADRGPYEQYF. DNA of the CDR3: TGTGCCAGCAGTACCGCGGACAGGGGGCCCTACGAGCAGTACTTC. J is TRBJ2-7 and V is TRBV28; TRBD1 matches 11 bases. CDR3 length: 15 residues. CDR1 and CDR2 (germline): MDHEN, SYDVKM. V lost 5 bases and J lost 2; bases outside the gene matches: 5.

This clone has just a few counts. The chain uses TRBV14 and TRBJ2-6, with TRBD2 identical over 14 bases. Germline CDR1 reads SGHDN; CDR2 reads FVKESK. The V and J ends lost 4 bases and 4 bases, in that order; junction bases with no gene match: 6. The CDR3 totals 18 residues. The CDR3 nucleotides read TGTGCCAGCAGCCTCCGACTAGCGGGAGGGGGAGGGGCCAACGTCCTGACTTTC. This codes for CASSLRLAGGGGANVLTF.